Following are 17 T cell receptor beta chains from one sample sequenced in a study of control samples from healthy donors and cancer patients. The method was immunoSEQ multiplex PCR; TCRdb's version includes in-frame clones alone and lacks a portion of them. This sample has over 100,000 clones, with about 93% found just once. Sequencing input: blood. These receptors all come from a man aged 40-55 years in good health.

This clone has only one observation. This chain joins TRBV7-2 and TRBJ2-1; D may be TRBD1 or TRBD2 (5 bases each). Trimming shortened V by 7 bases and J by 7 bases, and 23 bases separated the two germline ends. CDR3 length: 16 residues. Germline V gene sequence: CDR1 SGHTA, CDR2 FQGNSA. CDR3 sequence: CASTALGTTGLNEQFF. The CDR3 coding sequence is TGTGCCAGCACCGCCTTGGGGACCACCGGGTTGAATGAGCAGTTCTTC.

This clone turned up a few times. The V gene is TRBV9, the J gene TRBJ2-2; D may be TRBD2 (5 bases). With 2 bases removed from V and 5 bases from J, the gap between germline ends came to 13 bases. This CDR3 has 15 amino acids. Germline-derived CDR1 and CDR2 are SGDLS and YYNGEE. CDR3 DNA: TGTGCCAGCAGCGTGAGCGGCCTGGGAACCGGGGAGCTGTTTTTT. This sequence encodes CASSVSGLGTGELFF.

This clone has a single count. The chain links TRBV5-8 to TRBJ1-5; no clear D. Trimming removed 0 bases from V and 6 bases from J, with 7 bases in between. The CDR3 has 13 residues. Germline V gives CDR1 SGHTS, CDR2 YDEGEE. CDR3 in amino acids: CASSLGATQPQHF. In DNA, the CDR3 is TGTGCCAGCAGCTTGGGCGCTACTCAGCCCCAGCATTTT.

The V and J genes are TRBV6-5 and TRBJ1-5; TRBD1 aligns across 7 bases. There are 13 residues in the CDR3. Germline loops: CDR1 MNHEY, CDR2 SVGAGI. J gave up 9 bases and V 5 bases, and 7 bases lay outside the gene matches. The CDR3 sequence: CASSQTGNRPQHF. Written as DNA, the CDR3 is TGTGCCAGCAGTCAGACAGGGAACCGGCCCCAGCATTTT.

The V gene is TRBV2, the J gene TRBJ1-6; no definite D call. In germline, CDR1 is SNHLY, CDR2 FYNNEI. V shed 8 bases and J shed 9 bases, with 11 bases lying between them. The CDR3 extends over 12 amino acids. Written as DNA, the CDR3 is TGTGCCAGCCAATCCTATGGTTCACCCCTCCACTTT. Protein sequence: CASQSYGSPLHF.

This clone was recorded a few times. This CDR3 reads CASRAGRGMYNEQFF. Here the CDR3 DNA reads TGTGCCAGCAGGGCCGGGAGGGGCATGTACAATGAGCAGTTCTTC. The V gene is TRBV11-1, the J gene TRBJ2-1; 8 bases fit TRBD2. V lost 6 bases, J lost 4 bases, and 8 bases stayed unmatched. Germline values: CDR1 SGHAT, CDR2 FQDESV (reference sequence). The CDR3 has 15 amino acids.

CDR3 sequence: CASSQVRGVGNTIYF. The CDR3 nucleotides read TGTGCCAGCAGCCAAGTGCGAGGGGTCGGAAACACCATATATTTT. The chain has TRBV3-1 (or the pseudogene TRBV3-2) and TRBJ1-3; D is perhaps TRBD1 (5 bases). CDR1 LGHDT and CDR2 YNNKEL come from the germline V gene (reference sequence). This CDR3 contains 15 residues. Trimming left V 1 base short and J 4 bases short, with 11 bases between.

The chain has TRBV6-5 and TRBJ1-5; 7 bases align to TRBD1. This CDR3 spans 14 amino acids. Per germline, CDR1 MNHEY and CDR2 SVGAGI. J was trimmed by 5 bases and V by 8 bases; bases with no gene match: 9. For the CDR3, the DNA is TGTGCCAGCCGTCACAGGGGAGTTCATCAGCCCCAGCATTTT. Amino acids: CASRHRGVHQPQHF.

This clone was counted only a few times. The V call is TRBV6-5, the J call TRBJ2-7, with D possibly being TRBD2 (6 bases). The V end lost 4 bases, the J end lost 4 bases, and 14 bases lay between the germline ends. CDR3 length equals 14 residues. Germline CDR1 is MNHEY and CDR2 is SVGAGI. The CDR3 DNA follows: TGTGCCAGCAGTTCATCGGGAGTACAGTACGAGCAGTACTTC. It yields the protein CASSSSGVQYEQYF.

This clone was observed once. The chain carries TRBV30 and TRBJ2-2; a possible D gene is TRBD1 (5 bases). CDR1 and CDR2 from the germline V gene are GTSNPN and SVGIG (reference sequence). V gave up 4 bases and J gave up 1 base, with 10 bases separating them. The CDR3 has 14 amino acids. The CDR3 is CAWKVRGNTGELFF. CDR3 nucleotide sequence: TGTGCCTGGAAAGTAAGGGGGAACACCGGGGAGCTGTTTTTT.

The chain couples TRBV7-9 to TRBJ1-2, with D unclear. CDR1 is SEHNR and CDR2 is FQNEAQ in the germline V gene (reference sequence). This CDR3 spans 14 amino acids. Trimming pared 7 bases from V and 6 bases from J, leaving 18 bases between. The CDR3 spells CASTKKTGSHGYTF. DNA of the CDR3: TGTGCCAGCACCAAAAAAACGGGGTCCCATGGCTACACCTTC.

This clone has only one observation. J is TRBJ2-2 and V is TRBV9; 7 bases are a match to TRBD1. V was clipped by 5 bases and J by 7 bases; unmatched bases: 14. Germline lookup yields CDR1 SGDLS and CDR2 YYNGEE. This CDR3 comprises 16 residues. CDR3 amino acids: CASSSVVTGYGGELFF. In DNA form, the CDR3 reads TGTGCCAGCAGTAGTGTGGTGACAGGGTACGGCGGGGAGCTGTTTTTT. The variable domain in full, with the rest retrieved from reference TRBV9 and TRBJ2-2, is DSGVTQTPKHLITATGQRVTLRCSPRSGDLSVYWYQQSLDQGLQFLIQYYNGEERAKGNILERFSAQQFPDLHSELNLSSLELGDSALYFCASSSVVTGYGGELFFGEGSRLTVL.

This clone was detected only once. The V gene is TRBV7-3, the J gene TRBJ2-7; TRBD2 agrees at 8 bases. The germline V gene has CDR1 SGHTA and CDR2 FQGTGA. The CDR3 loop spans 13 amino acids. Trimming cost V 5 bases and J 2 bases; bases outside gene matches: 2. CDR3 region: CASSPGGAYEQYF. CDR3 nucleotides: TGTGCCAGCAGCCCCGGGGGGGCCTACGAGCAGTACTTC.

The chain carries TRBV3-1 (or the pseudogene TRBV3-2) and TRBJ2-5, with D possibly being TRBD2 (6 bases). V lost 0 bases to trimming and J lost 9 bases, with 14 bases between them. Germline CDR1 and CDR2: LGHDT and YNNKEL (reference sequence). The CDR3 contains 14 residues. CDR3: CASSQDPATGAQYF. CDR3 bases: TGTGCCAGCAGCCAAGATCCGGCTACGGGGGCCCAGTACTTC.

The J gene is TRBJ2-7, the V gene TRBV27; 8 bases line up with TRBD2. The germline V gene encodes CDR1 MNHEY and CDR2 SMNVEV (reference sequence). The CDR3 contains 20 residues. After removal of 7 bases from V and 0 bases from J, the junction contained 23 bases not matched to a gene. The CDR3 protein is CASMKFPQRRGDLLSYEQYF. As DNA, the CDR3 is TGTGCCAGCATGAAATTCCCACAAAGGCGGGGGGACCTTCTCTCCTACGAGCAGTACTTC.

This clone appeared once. CDR3 sequence (DNA): TGTGCCAGCAGTGTAGGCAGATATAATTCACCCCTCCACTTT. Translation gives CASSVGRYNSPLHF. The gene calls are TRBV6-4 and TRBJ1-6; D unresolved. Germline loops: CDR1 MRHNA, CDR2 SNTAGT. This CDR3 is built from 14 residues. Trimming stripped 4 bases from V and 4 bases from J, with 8 bases between.

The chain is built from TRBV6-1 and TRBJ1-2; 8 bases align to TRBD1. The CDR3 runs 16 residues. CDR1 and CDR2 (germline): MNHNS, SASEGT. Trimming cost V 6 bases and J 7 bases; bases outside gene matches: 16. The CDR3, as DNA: TGTGCCAGCAGGGAAAGGACCCAGGGGGCGCGGTTTGGCTACACCTTC. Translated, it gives CASRERTQGARFGYTF.